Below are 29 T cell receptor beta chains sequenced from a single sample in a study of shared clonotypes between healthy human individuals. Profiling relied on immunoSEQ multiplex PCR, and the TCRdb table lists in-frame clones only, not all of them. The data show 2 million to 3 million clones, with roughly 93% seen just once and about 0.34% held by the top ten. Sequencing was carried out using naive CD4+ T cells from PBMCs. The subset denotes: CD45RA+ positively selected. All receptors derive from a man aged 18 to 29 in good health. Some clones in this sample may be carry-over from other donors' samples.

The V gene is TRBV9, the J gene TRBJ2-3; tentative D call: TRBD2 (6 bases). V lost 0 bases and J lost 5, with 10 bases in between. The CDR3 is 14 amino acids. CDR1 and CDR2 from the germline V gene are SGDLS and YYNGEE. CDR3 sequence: CASSVALAIDTQYF. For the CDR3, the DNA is TGTGCCAGCAGCGTAGCGCTAGCGATAGATACGCAGTATTTT.

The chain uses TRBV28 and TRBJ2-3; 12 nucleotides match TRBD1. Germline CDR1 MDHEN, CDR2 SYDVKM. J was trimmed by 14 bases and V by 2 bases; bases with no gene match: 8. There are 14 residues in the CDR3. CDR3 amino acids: CASSLPPGQGAPYF. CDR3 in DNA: TGTGCCAGCAGTTTACCCCCGGGACAGGGGGCGCCGTATTTT. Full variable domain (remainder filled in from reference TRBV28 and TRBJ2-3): DVKVTQSSRYLVKRTGEKVFLECVQDMDHENMFWYRQDPGLGLRLIYFSYDVKMKEKGDIPEGYSVSREKKERFSLILESASTNQTSMYLCASSLPPGQGAPYFGPGTRLTVL.

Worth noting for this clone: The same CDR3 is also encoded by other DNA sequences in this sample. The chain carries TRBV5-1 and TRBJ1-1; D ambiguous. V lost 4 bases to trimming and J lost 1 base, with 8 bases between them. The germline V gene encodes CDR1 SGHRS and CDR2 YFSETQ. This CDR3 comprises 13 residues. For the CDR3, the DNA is TGCGCCAGCAGCATCGTGACGAACACTGAAGCTTTCTTT. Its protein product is CASSIVTNTEAFF.

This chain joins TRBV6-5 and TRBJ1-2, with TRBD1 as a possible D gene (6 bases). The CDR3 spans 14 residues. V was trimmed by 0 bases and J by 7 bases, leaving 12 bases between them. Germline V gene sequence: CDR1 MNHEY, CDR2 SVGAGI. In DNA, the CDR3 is TGTGCCAGCAGTTACTCGCCCACAGGGTTTGGCTACACCTTC. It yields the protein CASSYSPTGFGYTF.

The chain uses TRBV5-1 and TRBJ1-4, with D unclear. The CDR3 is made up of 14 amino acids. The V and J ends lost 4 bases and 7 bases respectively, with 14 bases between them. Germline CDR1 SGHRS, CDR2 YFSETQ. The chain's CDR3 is CASSPGRGGEKLFF. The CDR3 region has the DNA TGCGCCAGCAGCCCCGGCCGGGGTGGTGAAAAACTGTTTTTT.

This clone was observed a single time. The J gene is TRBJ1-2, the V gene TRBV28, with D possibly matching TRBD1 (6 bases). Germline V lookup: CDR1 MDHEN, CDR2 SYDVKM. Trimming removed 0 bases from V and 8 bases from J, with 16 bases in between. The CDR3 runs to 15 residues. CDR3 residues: CASSLWQGKGEGYTF. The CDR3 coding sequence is TGTGCCAGCAGTTTATGGCAGGGGAAAGGAGAAGGCTACACCTTC.

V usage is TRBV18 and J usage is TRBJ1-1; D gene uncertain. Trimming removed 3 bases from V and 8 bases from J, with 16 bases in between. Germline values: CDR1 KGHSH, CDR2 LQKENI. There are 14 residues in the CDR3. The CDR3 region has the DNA TGTGCCAGCTCACCGGGCAGCCCAATCCCCGAAGCTTTCTTT. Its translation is CASSPGSPIPEAFF.

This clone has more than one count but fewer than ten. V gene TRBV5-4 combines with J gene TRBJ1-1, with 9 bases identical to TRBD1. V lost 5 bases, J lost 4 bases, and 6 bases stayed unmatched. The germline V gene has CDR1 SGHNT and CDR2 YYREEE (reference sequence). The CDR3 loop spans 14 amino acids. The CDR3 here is CASSYGTGPTEAFF. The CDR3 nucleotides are TGTGCCAGCAGTTATGGGACAGGGCCCACTGAAGCTTTCTTT.

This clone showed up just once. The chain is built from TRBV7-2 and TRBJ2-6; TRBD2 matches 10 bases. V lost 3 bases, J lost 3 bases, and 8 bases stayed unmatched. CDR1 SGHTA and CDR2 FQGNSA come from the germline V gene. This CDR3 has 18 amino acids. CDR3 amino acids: CASSFRGSGGLGANVLTF. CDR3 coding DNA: TGTGCCAGCAGCTTCCGGGGTAGCGGGGGGCTTGGGGCCAACGTCCTGACTTTC. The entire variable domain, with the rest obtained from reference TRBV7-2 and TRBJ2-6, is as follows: GAGVSQSPSNKVTEKGKDVELRCDPISGHTALYWYRQSLGQGLEFLIYFQGNSAPDKSGLPSDRFSAERTGGSVSTLTIQRTQQEDSAVYLCASSFRGSGGLGANVLTFGAGSRLTVL.

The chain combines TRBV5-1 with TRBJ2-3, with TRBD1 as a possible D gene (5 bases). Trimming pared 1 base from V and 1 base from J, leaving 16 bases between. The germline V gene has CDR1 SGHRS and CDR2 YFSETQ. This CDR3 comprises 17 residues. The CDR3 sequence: CASSLLRTNQGTDTQYF. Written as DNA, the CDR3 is TGCGCCAGCAGCTTGCTTAGGACAAACCAAGGCACAGATACGCAGTATTTT.

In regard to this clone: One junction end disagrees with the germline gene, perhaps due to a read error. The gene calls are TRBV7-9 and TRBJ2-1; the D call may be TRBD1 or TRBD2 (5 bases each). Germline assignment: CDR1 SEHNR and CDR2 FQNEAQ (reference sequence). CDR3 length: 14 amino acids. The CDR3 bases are TGTGCCAGCAGCTTAGGGGTCGAGGGGACCGAAAGAGTCTTC. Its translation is CASSLGVEGTERVF.

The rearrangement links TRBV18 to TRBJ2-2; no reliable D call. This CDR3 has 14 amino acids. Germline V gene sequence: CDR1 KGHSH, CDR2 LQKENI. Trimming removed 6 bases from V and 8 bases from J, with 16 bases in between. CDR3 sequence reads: CASSPQVDLGELFF. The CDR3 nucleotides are TGTGCCAGCTCCCCCCAGGTGGATTTGGGGGAGCTGTTTTTT.

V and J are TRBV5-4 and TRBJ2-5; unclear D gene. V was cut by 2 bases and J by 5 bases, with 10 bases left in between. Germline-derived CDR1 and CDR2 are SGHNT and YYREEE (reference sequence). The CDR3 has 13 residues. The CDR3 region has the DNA TGTGCCAGCAGCTTTCCGTTCGGGGAGACCCAGTACTTC. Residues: CASSFPFGETQYF. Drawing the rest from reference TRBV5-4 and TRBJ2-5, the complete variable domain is ETGVTQSPTHLIKTRGQQVTLRCSSQSGHNTVSWYQQALGQGPQFIFQYYREEENGRGNFPPRFSGLQFPNYSSELNVNALELDDSALYLCASSFPFGETQYFGPGTRLLVL.

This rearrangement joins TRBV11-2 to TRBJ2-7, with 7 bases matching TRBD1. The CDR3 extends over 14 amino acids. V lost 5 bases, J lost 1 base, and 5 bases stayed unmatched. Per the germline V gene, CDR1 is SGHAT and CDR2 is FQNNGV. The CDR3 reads CASSLGDRSYEQYF. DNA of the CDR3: TGTGCCAGCAGCCTAGGGGACAGATCCTACGAGCAGTACTTC. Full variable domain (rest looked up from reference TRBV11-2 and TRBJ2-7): EAGVAQSPRYKIIEKRQSVAFWCNPISGHATLYWYQQILGQGPKLLIQFQNNGVVDDSQLPKDRFSAERLKGVDSTLKIQPAKLEDSAVYLCASSLGDRSYEQYFGPGTRLTVT.

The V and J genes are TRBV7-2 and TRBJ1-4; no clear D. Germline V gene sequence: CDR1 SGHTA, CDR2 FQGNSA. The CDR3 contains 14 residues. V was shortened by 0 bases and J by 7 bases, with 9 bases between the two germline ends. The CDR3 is CASSLALASEKLFF. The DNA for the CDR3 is TGTGCCAGCAGCTTAGCCCTCGCAAGTGAAAAACTGTTTTTT.

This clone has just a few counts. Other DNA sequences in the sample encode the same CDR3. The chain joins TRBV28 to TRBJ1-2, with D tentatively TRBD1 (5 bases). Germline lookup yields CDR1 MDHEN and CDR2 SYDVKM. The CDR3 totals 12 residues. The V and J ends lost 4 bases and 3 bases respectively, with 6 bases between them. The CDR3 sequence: CASSWGDYGYTF. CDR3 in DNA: TGTGCCAGCAGTTGGGGGGACTATGGCTACACCTTC.

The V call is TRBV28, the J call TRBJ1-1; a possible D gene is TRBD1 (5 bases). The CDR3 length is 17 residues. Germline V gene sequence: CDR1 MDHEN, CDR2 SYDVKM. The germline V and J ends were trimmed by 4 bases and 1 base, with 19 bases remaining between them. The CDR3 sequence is CASSSPAIGTRNTEAFF. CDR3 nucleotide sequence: TGTGCCAGCAGTTCCCCCGCGATCGGGACCCGGAACACTGAAGCTTTCTTT.

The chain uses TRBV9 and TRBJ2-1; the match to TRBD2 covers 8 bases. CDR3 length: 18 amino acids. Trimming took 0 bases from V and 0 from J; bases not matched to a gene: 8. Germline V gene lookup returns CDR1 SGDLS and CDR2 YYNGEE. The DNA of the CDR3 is TGTGCCAGCAGCGTAGGCCTGCTAGCGGGCCTCTCCTACAATGAGCAGTTCTTC. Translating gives CASSVGLLAGLSYNEQFF.

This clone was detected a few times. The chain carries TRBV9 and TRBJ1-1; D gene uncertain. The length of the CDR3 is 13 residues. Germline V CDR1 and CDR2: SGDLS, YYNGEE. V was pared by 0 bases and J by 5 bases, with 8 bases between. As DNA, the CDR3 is TGTGCCAGCAGCGTAGCTACGGCGACTGAAGCTTTCTTT. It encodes CASSVATATEAFF.

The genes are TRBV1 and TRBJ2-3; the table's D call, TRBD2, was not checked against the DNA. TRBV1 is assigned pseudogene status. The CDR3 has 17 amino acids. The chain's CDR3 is CTSSSQGTSGSLDTQYF. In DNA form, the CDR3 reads TGCACCAGCAGCTCTCAGGGGACTAGCGGGAGTTTAGATACGCAGTATTTT.

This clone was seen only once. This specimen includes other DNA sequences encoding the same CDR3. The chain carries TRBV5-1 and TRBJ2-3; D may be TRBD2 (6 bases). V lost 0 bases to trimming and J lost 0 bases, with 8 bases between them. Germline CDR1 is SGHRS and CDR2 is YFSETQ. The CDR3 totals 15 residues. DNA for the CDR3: TGCGCCAGCAGCTTGGCGGGACTTAGCACAGATACGCAGTATTTT. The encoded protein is CASSLAGLSTDTQYF.

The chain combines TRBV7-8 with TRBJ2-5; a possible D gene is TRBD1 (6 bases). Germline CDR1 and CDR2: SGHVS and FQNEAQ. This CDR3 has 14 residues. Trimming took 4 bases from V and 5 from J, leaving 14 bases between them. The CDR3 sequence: CASSSTWGQETQYF. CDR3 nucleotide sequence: TGTGCCAGCAGCTCAACCTGGGGGCAGGAGACCCAGTACTTC.

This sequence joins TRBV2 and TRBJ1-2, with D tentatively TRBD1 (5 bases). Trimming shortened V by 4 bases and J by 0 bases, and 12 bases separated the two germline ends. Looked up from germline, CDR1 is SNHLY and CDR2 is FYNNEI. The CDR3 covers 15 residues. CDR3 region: CASSAAGQANYGYTF. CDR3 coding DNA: TGTGCCAGCAGTGCAGCAGGGCAAGCTAACTATGGCTACACCTTC. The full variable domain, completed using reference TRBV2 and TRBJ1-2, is EPEVTQTPSHQVTQMGQEVILRCVPISNHLYFYWYRQILGQKVEFLVSFYNNEISEKSEIFDDQFSVERPDGSNFTLKIRSTKLEDSAMYFCASSAAGQANYGYTFGSGTRLTVV.

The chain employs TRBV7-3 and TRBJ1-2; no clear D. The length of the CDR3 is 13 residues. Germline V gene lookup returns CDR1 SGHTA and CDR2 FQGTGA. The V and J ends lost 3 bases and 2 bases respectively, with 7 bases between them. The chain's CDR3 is CASSFGPNYGYTF. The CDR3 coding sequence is TGTGCCAGCAGCTTCGGGCCAAACTATGGCTACACCTTC.

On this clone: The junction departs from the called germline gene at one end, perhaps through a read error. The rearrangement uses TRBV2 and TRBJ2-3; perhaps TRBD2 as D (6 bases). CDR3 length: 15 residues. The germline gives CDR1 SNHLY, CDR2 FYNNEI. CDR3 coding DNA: TGTGCCAGCAGTCAAGCGGGCCCCGCGTTCGATACGCAGTATTTT. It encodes CASSQAGPAFDTQYF. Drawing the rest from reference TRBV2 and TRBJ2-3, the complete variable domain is EPEVTQTPSHQVTQMGQEVILRCVPISNHLYFYWYRQILGQKVEFLVSFYNNEISEKSEIFDDQFSVERPDGSNFTLKIRSTKLEDSAMYFCASSQAGPAFDTQYFGPGTRLTVL.

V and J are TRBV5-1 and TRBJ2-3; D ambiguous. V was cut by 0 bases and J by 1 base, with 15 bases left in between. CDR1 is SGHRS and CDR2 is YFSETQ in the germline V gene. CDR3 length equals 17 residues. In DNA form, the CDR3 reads TGCGCCAGCAGCTTGGCCTTGCCGCTGGATGGCACAGATACGCAGTATTTT. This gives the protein CASSLALPLDGTDTQYF.

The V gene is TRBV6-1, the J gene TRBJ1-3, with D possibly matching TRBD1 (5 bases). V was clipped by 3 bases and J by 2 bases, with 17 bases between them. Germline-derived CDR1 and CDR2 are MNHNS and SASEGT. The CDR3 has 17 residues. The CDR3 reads CASSDARRGRTGNTIYF. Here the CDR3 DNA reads TGTGCCAGCAGTGATGCGAGGAGGGGCAGAACTGGAAACACCATATATTTT.

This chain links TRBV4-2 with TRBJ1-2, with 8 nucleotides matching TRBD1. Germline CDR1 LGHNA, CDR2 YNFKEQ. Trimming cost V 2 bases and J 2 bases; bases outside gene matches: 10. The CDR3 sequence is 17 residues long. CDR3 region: CASSQLYPGQGNYGYTF. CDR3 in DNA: TGTGCCAGCAGCCAACTATACCCCGGACAGGGAAACTATGGCTACACCTTC.

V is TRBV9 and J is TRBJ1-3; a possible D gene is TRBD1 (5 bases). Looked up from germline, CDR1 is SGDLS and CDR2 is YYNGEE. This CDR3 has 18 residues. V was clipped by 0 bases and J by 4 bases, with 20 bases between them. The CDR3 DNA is TGTGCCAGCAGCGTAGAGGGGCTAGGGATCCTGGGAGGAAACACCATATATTTT. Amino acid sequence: CASSVEGLGILGGNTIYF.